This T cell receptor (beta chain) was obtained from a study of CD8 T cells in Susac syndrome. V dropped 7 bases and J dropped 3; count of bases not matched to a gene: 5. The germline V gene encodes CDR1 MNHEY and CDR2 SMNVEV (reference sequence). The CDR3 runs to 15 residues. An amount of RNA that ranged from roughly 0.45 to 1 ug was reverse transcribed with random hexamers. TCRdb reprocessed the immunoSEQ multiplex PCR reads with MiXCR, giving one entry per CDR3 protein. The profile covers about 300,000 distinct CDR3 sequences, with roughly 85% appearing a single time and around 0.2% taken by the ten largest.

This sequence joins TRBV27 and TRBJ2-1, with 11 bases matching TRBD2. The sequence was obtained from a human donor with multiple sclerosis. Input material: CD8+ T cells from PBMCs. CDR3 amino acids: CASTAGTSGYNEQFF. The CDR3 bases are TGTGCCAGCACCGCCGGGACTAGCGGCTACAATGAGCAGTTCTTC.